A selection of T cell receptor beta chains follows, all from one sample in a study of CD8+CD57+ T cells in acquired aplastic anemia. MiXCR, applied by TCRdb to the reads, yields one record per CDR3 protein. The sample lists around 190,000 distinct CDR3 sequences; roughly half were seen once. Sequencing was done on a sample of sorted CD4+, CD8+, or CD8+CD57+ T cells (not recorded which) from PBMCs. The receptors stem from a human donor in good health, serving as a control. Each CDR3 is given with its conserved first and last residue.

V,J,length,CDR3
TRBV9,TRBJ1-1,14,CASSPAQVDTEAFF
TRBV6-1,TRBJ1-1,13,CASSVRANTEAFF
TRBV7-3,TRBJ2-1,15,CASSQLAGRYNEQFF
TRBV10-3,TRBJ2-1,16,CAISDLWDRGLNEQFF
TRBV15,TRBJ2-7,15,CATSRRMGGQDEQYF
TRBV7-2,TRBJ1-1,14,CASSPNQVNTEAFF
TRBV25-1,TRBJ2-7,12,CASSVQVYEQYF
TRBV6-5,TRBJ1-6,15,CASGTRQPYNSPLHF
TRBV7-9,TRBJ2-7,15,CASSRGHLSSYEQYF
TRBV20-1,TRBJ1-2,14,CSARVGQGSSGYTF
TRBV19,TRBJ2-7,15,CASARENGVGYEQYF
TRBV6-2/TRBV6-3,TRBJ2-3,20,CASSYALGQAQQLGGDTQYF
TRBV11-2,TRBJ2-1,15,CASSFGGLQNNEQFF
TRBV7-3,TRBJ1-2,15,CASSLFGTGDNGYTF
TRBV12-3/TRBV12-4,TRBJ2-1,13,CASSLAFYNEQFF
TRBV2,TRBJ2-7,12,CASRQVGYEQYF
TRBV2,TRBJ1-5,14,CASTPPGREQPQHF
TRBV28,TRBJ2-7,14,CASSLPGSPYEQYF
TRBV19,TRBJ1-3,13,CASSEGLGNTIYF
TRBV14,TRBJ1-1,15,CASSPQTLRNTEAFF
TRBV25-1,TRBJ2-3,16,CASSEGGGPLTDTQYF
TRBV29-1,TRBJ2-7,13,CSVEGLGSYEQYF
TRBV20-1,TRBJ1-5,16,CSARLTGTGGYQPQHF
TRBV19,TRBJ2-1,16,CAWSSLAGGVRHEQFF
TRBV5-1,TRBJ1-1,14,CASSPSVSNTEAFF
TRBV25-1,TRBJ1-2,15,CASRADRQKNYGYTF
TRBV27,TRBJ1-1,14,CASSLSRPNTEAFF
TRBV4-3,TRBJ2-1,19,CASSLRPPVRGGQNNEQFF
TRBV10-2,TRBJ1-2,14,CASSNAGTEGGYTF
TRBV12-3/TRBV12-4,TRBJ1-1,13,CASSSLAGAEAFF
TRBV19,TRBJ1-5,12,CAGTSLSQPQHF
TRBV7-2,TRBJ1-1,15,CASSLFRIMNTEAFF
TRBV12-3/TRBV12-4,TRBJ1-2,16,CASSFSGGRALYGYTF
TRBV24-1,TRBJ1-5,15,CATSDQAGGNQPQHF
TRBV2,TRBJ1-2,12,CASSTGTGPNTF
TRBV10-3,TRBJ2-1,17,CAISESSAGGTENEQFF
TRBV5-4,TRBJ2-5,14,CASSSGFYQETQYF
TRBV6-6,TRBJ1-2,13,CASSYGLIYGYTF
TRBV2,TRBJ2-3,15,CASRNSGIITDTQYF
TRBV7-9,TRBJ1-1,15,CASSLYQNSYTEAFF
TRBV11-3,TRBJ2-5,16,CASRRKGQSDQETQYF
TRBV27,TRBJ1-1,17,CASSDRASIRGHTEAFF
TRBV20-1,TRBJ1-2,15,CSARSIGTGVYGYTF
TRBV10-2,TRBJ2-1,17,CASPGLAGGSSYNEQFF
TRBV15,TRBJ1-4,16,CAASTRTQGAQGKLFF
TRBV19,TRBJ2-5,14,CASSIRDRAETQYF
TRBV7-2,TRBJ1-5,15,CASSQDVTAGQPQHF
TRBV7-8,TRBJ1-1,11,CASGLNTEAFF